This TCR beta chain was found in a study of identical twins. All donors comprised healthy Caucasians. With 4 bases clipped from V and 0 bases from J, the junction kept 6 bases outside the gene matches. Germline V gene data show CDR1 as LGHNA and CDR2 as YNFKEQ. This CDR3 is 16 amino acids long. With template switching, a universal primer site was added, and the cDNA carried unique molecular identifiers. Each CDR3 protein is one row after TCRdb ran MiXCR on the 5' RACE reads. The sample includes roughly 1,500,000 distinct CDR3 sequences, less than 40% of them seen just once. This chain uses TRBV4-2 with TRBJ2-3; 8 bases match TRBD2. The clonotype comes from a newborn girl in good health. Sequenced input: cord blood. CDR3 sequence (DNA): TGTGCCAGCAGCCGAGTAGCGGGGTTGAGCACAGATACGCAGTATTTT. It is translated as CASSRVAGLSTDTQYF.